This TCR beta chain was obtained from a study of blood T cell repertoires in COVID-19. Overall study context: The United States, Italy and Spain provided the acute and convalescent COVID-19 samples. Sources were T cells, B-cell-depleted T cells, or PBMCs; the material itself was cDNA or gDNA.

The CDR3 runs 14 residues. CDR1 is LGHDT, CDR2 YNNKEL, per germline (reference sequence). Trimming pared 4 bases from V and 7 bases from J, leaving 17 bases between. Sequenced by immunoSEQ multiplex PCR; TCRdb stores in-frame clones only, minus some. The sample gives nearly 40,000 clones, about 87% of which show up once; 7.5% to 10% is in the top ten. Source material: peripheral blood. The receptor was derived from a woman aged 70-85 years with acute or convalescent COVID-19. This chain links TRBV3-1 (or the pseudogene TRBV3-2) with TRBJ2-7; maybe TRBD1 (5 bases). The chain's CDR3 is CASSPSQGYGEQYV. The CDR3 DNA sequence: TGTGCCAGCAGCCCCAGTCAGGGTTACGGGGAGCAGTACGTC.